This T cell receptor (beta chain) was found in a study of T cells in Graves' hyperthyroidism and ophthalmopathy. Per the germline V gene, CDR1 is SGHTA and CDR2 is FQGTGA. The CDR3 is 13 amino acids. Trimming left V 2 bases short and J 5 bases short, with 9 bases between. The table lists this clonotype with many counts. TCR beta CDR3 sequences were amplified from RNA transcripts. The TCR CDR3 was amplified in a first-round RT-PCR using the HTBI primer set. TCRdb independently ran MiXCR on the multiplex PCR reads; one entry per CDR3 protein. The data show 600,000 or so distinct CDR3 sequences, with around 42% seen just once and roughly 8.2% held by the top ten.

The rearrangement uses TRBV7-3 and TRBJ2-5, with D possibly matching TRBD1 (6 bases). The sequencing sample was made of peripheral blood or thyroid tissue (not recorded which). This sequence originates from a woman younger than 35 with Graves' hyperthyroidism. The CDR3 sequence: CASSLVQGETQYF. The CDR3 coding sequence is TGTGCCAGCAGCTTAGTTCAGGGGGAGACCCAGTACTTC.